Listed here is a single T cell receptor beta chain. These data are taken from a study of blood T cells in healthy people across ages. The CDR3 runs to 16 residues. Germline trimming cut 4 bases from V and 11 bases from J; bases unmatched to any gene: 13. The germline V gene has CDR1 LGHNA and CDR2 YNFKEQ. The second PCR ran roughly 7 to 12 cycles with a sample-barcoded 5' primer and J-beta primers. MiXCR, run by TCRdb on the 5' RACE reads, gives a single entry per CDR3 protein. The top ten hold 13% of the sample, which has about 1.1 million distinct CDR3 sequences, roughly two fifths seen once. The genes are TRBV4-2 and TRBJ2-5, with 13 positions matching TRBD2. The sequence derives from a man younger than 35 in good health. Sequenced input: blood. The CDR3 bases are TGTGCCAGCAGCCCGTTAGGGACTAGCGGGGCTAATGAGCAGTACTTC. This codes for CASSPLGTSGANEQYF.